This T cell receptor (beta chain) was observed in a study of response to subunit inactivated influenza vaccine. Points from the study as a whole: The authors put forward the suggestion that each seasonal influenza vaccination may bring in only a limited number of new T cells.

CDR1 is SNHLY and CDR2 is FYNNEI in the germline V gene. The CDR3 extends over 15 amino acids. Between the trimmed V and J ends, which lost 5 bases and 0 bases, there was a span of 11 bases. This clonotype has only a few counts. The antigen remains undetermined. TCRdb called the RT-PCR reads again in MiXCR, with one record for every CDR3 protein. Of 200,000 to 250,000 distinct CDR3 sequences in the sample, over 9% are singletons; the top ten hold roughly 7.7%. The chain is built from TRBV2 and TRBJ2-1, with D possibly matching TRBD2 (5 bases). This sequence originates from a man in his forties or fifties who received an inactivated influenza vaccine. This specimen was non-naive T cells sorted from PBMCs, taken 14 days before vaccination. CDR3 bases: TGTGCCAGCAGTAGAGAGGGTCTCTCCTACAATGAGCAGTTCTTC. This gives the protein CASSREGLSYNEQFF.